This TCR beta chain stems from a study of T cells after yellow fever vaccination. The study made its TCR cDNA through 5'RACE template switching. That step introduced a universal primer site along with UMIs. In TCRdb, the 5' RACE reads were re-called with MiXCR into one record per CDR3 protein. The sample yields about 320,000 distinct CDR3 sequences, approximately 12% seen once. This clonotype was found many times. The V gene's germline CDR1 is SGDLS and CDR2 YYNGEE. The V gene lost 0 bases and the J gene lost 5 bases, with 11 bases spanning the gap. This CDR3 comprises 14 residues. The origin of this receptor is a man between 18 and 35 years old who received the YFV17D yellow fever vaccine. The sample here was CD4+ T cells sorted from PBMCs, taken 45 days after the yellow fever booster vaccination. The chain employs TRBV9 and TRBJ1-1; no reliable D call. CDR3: CASSVAYSGTEAFF. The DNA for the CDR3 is TGTGCCAGCAGCGTAGCATACTCGGGGACTGAAGCTTTCTTT.